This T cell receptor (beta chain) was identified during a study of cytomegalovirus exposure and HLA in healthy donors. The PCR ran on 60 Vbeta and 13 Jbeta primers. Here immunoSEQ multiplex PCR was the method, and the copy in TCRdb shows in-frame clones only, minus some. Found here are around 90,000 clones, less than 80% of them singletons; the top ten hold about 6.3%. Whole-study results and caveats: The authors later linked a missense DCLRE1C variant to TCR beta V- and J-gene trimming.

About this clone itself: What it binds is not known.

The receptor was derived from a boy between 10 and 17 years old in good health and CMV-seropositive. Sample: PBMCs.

CDR3 residues: CASSPTRTGRTGELFF. CDR3 sequence (DNA): TGTGCCAGCTCACCAACACGGACAGGGAGGACCGGGGAGCTGTTTTTT. The chain joins TRBV18 to TRBJ2-2; TRBD1 matches at 8 bases. The ends lost 2 bases at V and 5 bases at J; junction bases unmatched: 7. The CDR3 extends over 16 amino acids. Germline V gene lookup returns CDR1 KGHSH and CDR2 LQKENI.